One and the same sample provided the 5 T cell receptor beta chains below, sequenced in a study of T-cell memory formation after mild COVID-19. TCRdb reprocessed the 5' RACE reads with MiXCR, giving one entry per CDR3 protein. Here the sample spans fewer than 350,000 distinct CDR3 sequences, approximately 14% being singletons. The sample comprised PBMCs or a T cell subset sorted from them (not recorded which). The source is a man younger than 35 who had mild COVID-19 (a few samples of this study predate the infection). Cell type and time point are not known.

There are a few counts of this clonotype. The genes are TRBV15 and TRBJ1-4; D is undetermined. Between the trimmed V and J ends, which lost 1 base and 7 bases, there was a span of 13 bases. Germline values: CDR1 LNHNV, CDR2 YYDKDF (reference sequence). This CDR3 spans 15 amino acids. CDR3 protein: CATSRVPGISEKLFF. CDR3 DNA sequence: TGTGCCACCAGCAGAGTCCCTGGGATCAGTGAAAAACTGTTTTTT.

CDR3 sequence reads: CASNRAGEETQYF. The CDR3 region has the DNA TGTGCCAGCAACCGAGCGGGGGAAGAGACCCAGTACTTC. The chain recombines TRBV6-1 with TRBJ2-5; TRBD2 matches at 8 bases. The CDR3 extends over 13 amino acids. In germline, CDR1 is MNHNS, CDR2 SASEGT. V shed 7 bases and J 3 bases; nucleotides not matched to a gene: 4.

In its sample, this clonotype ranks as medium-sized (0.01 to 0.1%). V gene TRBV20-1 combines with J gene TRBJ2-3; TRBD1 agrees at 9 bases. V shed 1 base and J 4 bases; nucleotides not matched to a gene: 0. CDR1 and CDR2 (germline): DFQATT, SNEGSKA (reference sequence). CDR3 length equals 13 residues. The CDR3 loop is CSARGDRADTQYF. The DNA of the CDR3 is TGCAGTGCTAGAGGGGACAGGGCAGATACGCAGTATTTT.

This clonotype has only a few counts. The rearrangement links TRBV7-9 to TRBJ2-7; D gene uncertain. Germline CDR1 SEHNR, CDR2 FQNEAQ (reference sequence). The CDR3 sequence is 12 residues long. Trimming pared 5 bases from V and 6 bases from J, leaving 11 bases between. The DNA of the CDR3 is TGTGCCAGCAGCCGAGAAGTAGGCGAGCAGTACTTC. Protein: CASSREVGEQYF. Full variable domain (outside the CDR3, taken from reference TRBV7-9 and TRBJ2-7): DTGVSQNPRHKITKRGQNVTFRCDPISEHNRLYWYRQTLGQGPEFLTYFQNEAQLEKSRLLSDRFSAERPKGSFSTLEIQRTEQGDSAMYLCASSREVGEQYFGPGTRLTVT.

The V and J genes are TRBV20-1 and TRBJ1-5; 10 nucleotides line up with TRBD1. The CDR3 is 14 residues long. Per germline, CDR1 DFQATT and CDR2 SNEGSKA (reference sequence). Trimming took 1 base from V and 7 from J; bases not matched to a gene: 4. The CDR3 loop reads CSARVGTGEQPQHF. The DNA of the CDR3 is TGCAGTGCTAGAGTTGGGACAGGGGAACAGCCCCAGCATTTT.